The subject of this entry is one T cell receptor beta chain. Its antigen is currently not known. No much larger clone exists at a distance of one base, and base qualities are not known. This record belongs to a study of Ad26.COV2.S vaccination and SARS-CoV-2 variants (dated by TCRdb to 2020 to 2022). With regard to the full study: Donors in the vaccine arm were drawn from COV1001, a phase I-IIa trial of Ad26.COV2.S in healthy adults that was multicentre, randomized, double-blind and placebo-controlled. Trial participants were randomized into five groups of five, in which low-dose or high-dose Ad26.COV2.S was given once or twice, or placebo was given on both occasions. Ad26.COV2.S was administered intramuscularly at a dose of 5x10^10 or 1x10^11 viral particles, either as one shot or as two shots given 56 days apart. TCRbeta repertoire sequencing served as the tool for gauging how specific and how broad the SARS-CoV-2-reactive T cell receptors were following Ad26.COV2.S vaccination. Blinding of investigators to trial group allocation was maintained during experiments and outcome assessment. A total of about 30 samples were included in the TCR-sequenced set, comprising around 19 Ad26.COV2.S vaccine recipients, 5 placebo recipients and 8 SARS-CoV-2 convalescent individuals. The investigation overall reported the following: Higher spike-specific TCR breadth was observed in Ad26.COV2.S recipients than in placebo recipients (P = 0.0014). Non-spike TCR breadth was comparable between vaccine and placebo recipients, consistent with the vaccine containing only spike. According to the authors, total T cell responses may have been underestimated by the TCR breadth and depth analyses. After vaccination, substantial breadth of spike-specific CD8+ and CD4+ T cell responses was reported. The study was not powered to compare responses between vaccine doses or regimens.

TCRbeta CDR3 regions were sequenced with the immunoSEQ Assay. After extraction, genomic DNA underwent amplification by bias-controlled multiplex PCR, followed by high-throughput sequencing. Concerning the study's data processing: To quantify the absolute abundance of every unique TCRbeta CDR3 region, sequences were collapsed and filtered. T cell fraction was estimated by normalization of TCRbeta template counts to usable DNA, with usable DNA being measured through amplification of reference genes present in all nucleated cells. Repertoire TCRs were annotated as SARS-CoV-2-specific when V gene, CDR3 amino acid sequence and J gene were exactly matched to a known reactive TCR set. MIRA supplied the reference SARS-CoV-2 TCR set, which was filtered for enrichment in COVID-19-positive ImmuneCODE repertoires so that public or cross-reactive TCRs were removed. Using the MIRA antigens, annotated TCRs were further analysed by specific ORF or by position within an ORF. Breadth was defined as annotated unique rearrangements over total unique productive rearrangements; depth was the summed frequency of those rearrangements. Group comparisons of TCR breadth used two-sided Wilcoxon rank-sum tests. Imported from immuneACCESS, the table was reduced by TCRdb to in-frame sequences with V and J called. These copies leave out some clones; in studies compared against another copy, an unresolved V gene accounts for under half, and the cause of the remainder is not known. That table gives V, J and clone size, and the DNA gave D and trimming. The sample has around 400,000 clones on record, approximately 90% of them singletons. The ten largest clonotypes hold less than 15% of the sample.

Based on the germline V gene (reference sequence), the CDR1 and CDR2 sequences are SGHNT and YYREEE. The CDR3 measures 14 amino acids from cysteine to phenylalanine. Only CDR3 DNA remains: 42 bases, in frame from the first base. V loses 2 bases at its end and J loses 5 bases; junction bases beyond the gene matches: 5. The sample's treatment or condition label is to be understood as: roughly 20 received Ad26.COV2.S at low or high dose, single or two shots; 5 received placebo; per-sample allocation not given. For vaccine and placebo recipients, repertoires were sequenced using samples collected on day 63 after the first injection. Between 29 July and 7 August 2020, Cohort 1b enrolled about 27 adults aged 18-55 years at one site in Boston, USA. Ad26.COV2.S was a replication-incompetent adenovirus type 26 vector that expressed a prefusion-stabilized SARS-CoV-2 spike protein derived from the original Wuhan strain.

The sequence came from a person aged 18-65 years who received the Ad26.COV2.S COVID-19 vaccine or a placebo. This chain is built from TRBV5-4 and TRBJ2-5; a stretch of 8 junction bases matches TRBD2. Sequenced here: peripheral blood, sampled in a trial of Ad26.COV2.S vaccine versus placebo. The CDR3 has the sequence CASSLAGAWETQYF. The nucleotides read TGTGCCAGCAGCTTAGCGGGAGCTTGGGAGACCCAGTACTTC.